The TCR beta chain described here comes from a study of a mutant IDH1 vaccine in newly diagnosed glioma. Background on the study: Most patients had radiochemotherapy with temozolomide before enrollment; others had one alone. General study points: Of the patients, about 95% had vaccine-induced immune responses.

Details on this clone: Its cognate antigen is unknown.

The CDR3 spans 14 residues. Germline loops: CDR1 SGHVS, CDR2 FQNEAQ. Trimming stripped 5 bases from V and 0 bases from J, with 8 bases between. Described time point: baseline, week 1 (first vaccination visit). Specified treatment: pre-vaccination baseline after standard-of-care therapy. Some clones are missing from TCRdb's copy, which holds only in-frame ones; the method was immunoSEQ multiplex PCR. Of about 88,000 clones in the sample, more than 65% were seen once. This sequence was found in a man aged 35 to 55 with glioma. Some clones in this sample may be carry-over from other donors' samples. Sequenced here: PBMCs, sampled from a glioma patient treated with radiotherapy, temozolomide or both. The chain couples TRBV7-8 to TRBJ1-3; D is uncertain. The CDR3 sequence: CASSPQYSGNTIYF. In nucleotides, the CDR3 is TGTGCCAGCAGCCCCCAGTACTCTGGAAACACCATATATTTT.